This is a list of T cell receptor beta chains from one sample in a study of Tregs in tolerant kidney transplant recipients. Method: immunoSEQ multiplex PCR; TCRdb's copy keeps in-frame clones and lacks some. This table holds about 69,000 clones, 85% to 90% found once. The starting material was CD4+ T cells from blood, obtained before the transplant. The receptors were gathered from a human donor who received a combined kidney and bone marrow transplant. The CDR3 runs from the conserved cysteine through the conserved F or W. D genes are given only for firm matches. Expanded clones get a size class; other rows say once, few or many, or leave the size out.

v_gene	abundance	d_gene	j_gene	len	CDR3aa	CDR3nt
TRBV28	-	TRBD1	TRBJ1-5	16	CASSPSGQGKGQPQHF	TGTGCCAGCAGTCCCTCTGGACAGGGAAAGGGTCAGCCCCAGCATTTT
TRBV18	-	TRBD1	TRBJ2-5	15	CASSLSTGGVETQYF	TGTGCCAGCTCACTATCGACAGGGGGCGTGGAGACCCAGTACTTC
TRBV27	-	TRBD2	TRBJ2-7	15	CASSLYPSGIVEQYF	TGTGCCAGCAGTTTATACCCTAGCGGGATCGTCGAGCAGTACTTC
TRBV28	-	TRBD2	TRBJ2-3	16	CASSWGSGVSTDTQYF	TGTGCCAGCAGTTGGGGTAGCGGGGTTAGCACAGATACGCAGTATTTT
TRBV2	-	-	TRBJ1-5	14	CASTGGWGNQPQHF	TGTGCCAGCACGGGGGGATGGGGCAATCAGCCCCAGCATTTT
TRBV7-8	-	-	TRBJ2-7	17	CASSLDEWGLFSYEQYF	TGTGCCAGCAGCTTAGATGAATGGGGCCTCTTTTCCTACGAGCAGTACTTC
TRBV5-1	-	TRBD1	TRBJ2-7	15	CASSLAGTGSHEQYF	TGCGCCAGCAGCTTGGCCGGGACAGGGTCCCATGAGCAGTACTTC
TRBV20-1	-	-	TRBJ2-3	11	CSALLKDTQYF	TGCAGTGCTTTACTTAAAGATACGCAGTATTTT
TRBV9	-	TRBD2	TRBJ2-1	15	CASSVSTSEYNEQFF	TGTGCCAGCAGCGTAAGTACTAGCGAATACAATGAGCAGTTCTTC
TRBV7-2	-	-	TRBJ1-1	15	CASSTGGHLNTEAFF	TGTGCCAGCAGCACGGGGGGACACTTGAACACTGAAGCTTTCTTT
TRBV9	-	-	TRBJ2-5	17	CASSVEGSWAGQETQYF	TGTGCCAGCAGCGTAGAGGGTTCCTGGGCGGGCCAAGAGACCCAGTACTTC
TRBV30	-	TRBD1	TRBJ2-7	15	CAWSVPETGRYEQYF	TGTGCCTGGAGTGTACCGGAGACAGGGCGCTACGAGCAGTACTTC
TRBV25-1	-	TRBD1	TRBJ2-3	14	CASSRQGITDTQYF	TGTGCCAGCAGTCGACAGGGTATCACAGATACGCAGTATTTT
TRBV5-1	-	TRBD2	TRBJ2-7	14	CASSLERDSYEQYF	TGCGCCAGCAGCTTGGAGCGGGACTCCTACGAGCAGTACTTC
TRBV9	-	-	TRBJ2-2	14	CASSEQTLTGELFF	TGTGCCAGCAGCGAACAGACCCTCACCGGGGAGCTGTTTTTT
TRBV25-1	-	-	TRBJ2-5	15	CASRVVQRGVETQYF	TGTGCCAGCCGTGTTGTGCAGCGAGGCGTAGAGACCCAGTACTTC
TRBV27	few	-	TRBJ1-5	13	CASSRGSNQPQHF	TGTGCCAGCTCAAGGGGGAGCAATCAGCCCCAGCATTTT